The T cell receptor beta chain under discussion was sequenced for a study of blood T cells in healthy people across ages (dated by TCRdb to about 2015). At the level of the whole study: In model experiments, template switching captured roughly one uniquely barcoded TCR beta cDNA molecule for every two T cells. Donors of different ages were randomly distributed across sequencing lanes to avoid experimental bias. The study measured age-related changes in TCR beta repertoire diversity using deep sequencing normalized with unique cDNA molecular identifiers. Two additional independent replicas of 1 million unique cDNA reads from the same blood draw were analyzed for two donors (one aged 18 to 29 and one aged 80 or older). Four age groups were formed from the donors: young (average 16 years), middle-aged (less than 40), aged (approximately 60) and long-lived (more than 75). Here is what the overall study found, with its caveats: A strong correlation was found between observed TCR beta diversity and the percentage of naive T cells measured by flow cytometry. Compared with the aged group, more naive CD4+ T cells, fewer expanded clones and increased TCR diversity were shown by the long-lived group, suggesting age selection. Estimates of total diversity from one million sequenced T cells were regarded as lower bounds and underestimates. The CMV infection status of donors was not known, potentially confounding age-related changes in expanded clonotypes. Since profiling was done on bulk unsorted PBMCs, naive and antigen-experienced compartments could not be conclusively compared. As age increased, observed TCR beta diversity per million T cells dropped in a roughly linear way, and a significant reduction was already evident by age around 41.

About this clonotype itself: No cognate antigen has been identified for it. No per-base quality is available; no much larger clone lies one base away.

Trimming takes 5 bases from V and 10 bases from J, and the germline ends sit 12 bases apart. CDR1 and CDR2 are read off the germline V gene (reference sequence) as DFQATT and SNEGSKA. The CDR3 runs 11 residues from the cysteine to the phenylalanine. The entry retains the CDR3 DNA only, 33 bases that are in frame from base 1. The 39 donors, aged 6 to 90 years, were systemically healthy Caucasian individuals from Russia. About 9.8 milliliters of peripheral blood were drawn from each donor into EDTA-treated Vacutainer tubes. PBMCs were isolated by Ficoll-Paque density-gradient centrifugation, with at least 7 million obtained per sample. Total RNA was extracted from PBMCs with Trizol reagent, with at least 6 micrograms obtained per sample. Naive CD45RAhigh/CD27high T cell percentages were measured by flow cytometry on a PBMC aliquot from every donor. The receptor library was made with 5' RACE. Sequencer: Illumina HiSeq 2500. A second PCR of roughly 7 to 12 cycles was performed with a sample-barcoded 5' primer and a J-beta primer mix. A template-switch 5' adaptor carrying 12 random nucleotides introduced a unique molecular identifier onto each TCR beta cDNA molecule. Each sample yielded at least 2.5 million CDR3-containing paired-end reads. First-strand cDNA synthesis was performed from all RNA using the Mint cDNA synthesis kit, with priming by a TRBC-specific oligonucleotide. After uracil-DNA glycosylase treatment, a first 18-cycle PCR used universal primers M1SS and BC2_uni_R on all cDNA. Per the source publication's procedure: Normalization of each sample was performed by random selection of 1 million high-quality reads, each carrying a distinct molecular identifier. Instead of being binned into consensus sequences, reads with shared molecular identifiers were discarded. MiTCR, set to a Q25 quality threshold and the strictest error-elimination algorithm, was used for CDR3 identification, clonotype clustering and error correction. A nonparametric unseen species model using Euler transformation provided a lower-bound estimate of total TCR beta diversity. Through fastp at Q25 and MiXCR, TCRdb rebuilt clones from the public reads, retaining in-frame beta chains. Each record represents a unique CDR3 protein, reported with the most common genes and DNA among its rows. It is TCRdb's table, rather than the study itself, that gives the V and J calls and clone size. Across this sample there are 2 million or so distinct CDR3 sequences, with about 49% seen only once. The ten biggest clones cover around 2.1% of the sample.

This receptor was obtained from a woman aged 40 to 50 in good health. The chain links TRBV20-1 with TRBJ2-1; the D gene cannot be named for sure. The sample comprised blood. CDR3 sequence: CSAASTPEQFF. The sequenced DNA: TGCAGTGCTGCTTCGACCCCCGAGCAGTTCTTC.